This is a list of T cell receptor beta chains from one sample in a study of blood T cell repertoires in COVID-19. Sequencing was performed with immunoSEQ multiplex PCR; in TCRdb, only in-frame clones are kept and a portion is missing. The table has 110,000 or so clones, 70% to 90% seen once; the top ten hold around 3.3%. Sequenced: peripheral blood. The receptors originated from a man aged 40-50 years with acute or convalescent COVID-19. Both conserved end residues are part of each CDR3. The D gene is left open where the match is weak. The size entry is marked missing in some rows and otherwise reads once, few, many or a size class.

D gene	clone size	J gene	V gene	CDR3 protein	CDR3 DNA
TRBD2	few	TRBJ2-5	TRBV10-3	CAVSGGRQETQYF	TGTGCCGTTAGCGGGGGGCGCCAAGAGACCCAGTACTTC
TRBD2	NA	TRBJ2-3	TRBV4-3	CASSQDTRGGNTDTQYF	TGCGCCAGCAGCCAAGATACGCGGGGGGGAAACACAGATACGCAGTATTTT
NA	NA	TRBJ2-7	TRBV12-5	CASGLGEDGHSYEQYF	TGTGCTAGTGGTTTGGGGGAGGACGGCCACTCCTACGAGCAGTACTTC
NA	NA	TRBJ2-3	TRBV7-9	CASSLQGPADTQYF	TGTGCCAGCAGCTTACAGGGGCCGGCAGATACGCAGTATTTT
NA	once	TRBJ2-7	TRBV7-3	CASSSGVPPYEQYF	TGTGCCAGCAGCTCAGGGGTCCCCCCCTACGAGCAGTACTTC
NA	few	TRBJ1-5	TRBV29-1	CSVQEFNNQPQHF	TGCAGCGTGCAAGAGTTTAACAATCAGCCCCAGCATTTT
TRBD1	NA	TRBJ2-5	TRBV24-1	CATLNRDRGQETQYF	TGTGCCACCTTGAACCGGGACAGGGGGCAAGAGACCCAGTACTTC
NA	NA	TRBJ1-2	TRBV12-5	CASGLSHGPPGFGYTF	TGTGCTAGTGGTTTGTCCCACGGCCCCCCCGGGTTTGGCTACACCTTC
TRBD1	NA	TRBJ2-7	TRBV18	CASSSGTGYDEQYF	TGTGCCAGCTCTTCCGGGACAGGGTACGACGAGCAGTACTTC
NA	NA	TRBJ2-7	TRBV4-1	CASSQGLVYEQYF	TGCGCCAGCAGCCAAGGACTAGTCTACGAGCAGTACTTC
TRBD1	NA	TRBJ1-1	TRBV24-1	CATSDSQTGGTEAFF	TGTGCCACCAGTGATTCCCAGACAGGGGGCACTGAAGCTTTCTTT
NA	few	TRBJ1-5	TRBV2	CASGGAGAVSNQPQHF	TGTGCCAGCGGGGGCGCGGGGGCCGTCAGCAATCAGCCCCAGCATTTT
TRBD2	NA	TRBJ2-1	TRBV11-3	CASSLAGGHYEQFF	TGTGCCAGCAGCTTAGCGGGGGGGCATTATGAGCAGTTCTTC
NA	few	TRBJ2-7	TRBV7-2	CASSPRTSTTNEQYF	TGTGCCAGCAGCCCGCGGACATCAACGACAAACGAGCAGTACTTC
NA	NA	TRBJ1-2	TRBV24-1	CATSAGLYGYTF	TGTGCCACCAGTGCAGGGCTCTATGGCTACACCTTC
NA	NA	TRBJ1-1	TRBV7-2	CASSSYGASFTEAFF	TGTGCCAGCAGTTCCTATGGAGCCTCGTTCACTGAAGCTTTCTTT
TRBD2	few	TRBJ2-1	TRBV29-1	CSAILAGGHEQFF	TGCAGCGCCATACTAGCGGGGGGACATGAGCAGTTCTTC
NA	NA	TRBJ2-7	TRBV5-6	CASSSSTGYEQYF	TGTGCCAGCAGCTCCTCGACTGGTTACGAGCAGTACTTC
NA	few	TRBJ2-7	TRBV12-3/TRBV12-4	CASRKFGYEQYF	TGTGCCAGCAGGAAGTTCGGCTACGAGCAGTACTTC
TRBD1	NA	TRBJ2-7	TRBV11-2	CASSLGQGGEQYF	TGTGCCAGCAGCTTGGGACAGGGAGGCGAGCAGTACTTC
NA	NA	TRBJ1-1	TRBV23-1	CASIPLGNTEAFF	TGCGCCAGCATCCCGCTCGGGAACACTGAAGCTTTCTTT
TRBD1	NA	TRBJ1-2	TRBV24-1	CATSDFGTAVGYTF	TGTGCCACCAGTGATTTTGGGACAGCGGTTGGCTACACCTTC
NA	NA	TRBJ1-1	TRBV5-1	CASSLLGGEAFF	TGCGCCAGCAGCTTGCTGGGGGGGGAAGCTTTCTTT
NA	once	TRBJ2-7	TRBV15	CATSRDRGSSYEQYF	TGTGCCACCAGCAGAGATAGAGGGAGTTCCTACGAGCAGTACTTC
NA	NA	TRBJ2-7	TRBV30	CAWSALSEQYF	TGTGCCTGGAGTGCCCTTTCCGAGCAGTACTTC
NA	NA	TRBJ2-5	TRBV5-1	CASSLDAAGKEETQYF	TGCGCCAGCAGCTTGGACGCGGCGGGGAAAGAAGAGACCCAGTACTTC
TRBD2	NA	TRBJ2-1	TRBV10-2	CASASGGTYNEQFF	TGCGCCAGCGCTAGCGGGGGGACCTACAATGAGCAGTTCTTC
TRBD1	few	TRBJ2-7	TRBV6-5	CASSWDRYEQYF	TGTGCCAGCAGTTGGGACAGGTACGAGCAGTACTTC
NA	few	TRBJ2-7	TRBV4-1	CASSQGRDEQYF	TGCGCCAGCAGCCAAGGTCGCGACGAGCAGTACTTC
NA	NA	TRBJ1-1	TRBV5-1	CASRAGRGLGTEAFF	TGCGCCAGCAGGGCCGGACGGGGACTTGGCACTGAAGCTTTCTTT
TRBD1	NA	TRBJ1-1	TRBV24-1	CATSDLRDRAPEAFF	TGTGCCACCAGTGATCTCCGCGACAGGGCCCCTGAAGCTTTCTTT
NA	few	TRBJ1-2	TRBV5-1	CASSLGSGNYGYTF	TGCGCCAGCAGTTTGGGCTCAGGGAACTATGGCTACACCTTC
TRBD1	few	TRBJ2-6	TRBV19	CASSFRDRGLRMANVLTF	TGTGCCAGTAGTTTCCGGGACAGGGGGCTACGAATGGCCAACGTCCTGACTTTC
TRBD1	NA	TRBJ1-1	TRBV29-1	CSVHGTAKNTEAFF	TGCAGCGTCCACGGGACAGCCAAGAACACTGAAGCTTTCTTT
NA	NA	TRBJ2-7	TRBV30	CAWAGAYEQYF	TGTGCCTGGGCAGGGGCCTACGAGCAGTACTTC
TRBD1	NA	TRBJ2-3	TRBV29-1	CSVEGQGADTQYF	TGCAGCGTTGAAGGACAGGGCGCAGATACGCAGTATTTT
TRBD1	once	TRBJ2-3	TRBV7-9	CASSLGDRVSTDTQYF	TGTGCCAGCAGCTTAGGGGACAGGGTTAGCACAGATACGCAGTATTTT
TRBD1	NA	TRBJ1-5	TRBV6-5	CASSRTGRERQPQHF	TGTGCCAGCAGTCGGACAGGGAGAGAAAGGCAGCCCCAGCATTTT
NA	NA	TRBJ2-3	TRBV5-1	CASSLSGNRLDTQYF	TGCGCCAGCAGCTTGTCCGGGAACCGGCTAGATACGCAGTATTTT
NA	NA	TRBJ2-3	TRBV5-5	CASSFERAQTTGLAQYF	TGTGCCAGCAGCTTTGAGCGGGCTCAAACGACTGGGTTGGCGCAGTATTTT
NA	NA	TRBJ1-5	TRBV5-6	CASSLVGGSNQPQHF	TGTGCCAGCAGCTTGGTGGGGGGAAGCAATCAGCCCCAGCATTTT
TRBD2	NA	TRBJ2-5	TRBV3-1/TRBV3-2	CASSQEHAGEHQETQYF	TGTGCCAGCAGCCAAGAGCACGCGGGGGAGCACCAAGAGACCCAGTACTTC
NA	NA	TRBJ2-3	TRBV5-1	CASSSGEPTDTQYF	TGCGCCAGCAGCTCAGGGGAGCCCACAGATACGCAGTATTTT
NA	NA	TRBJ1-2	TRBV19	CASSDTDPYGYTF	TGTGCCAGTAGCGACACGGATCCCTATGGCTACACCTTC
TRBD2	NA	TRBJ2-2	TRBV7-2	CASSPLAGGGLFF	TGTGCCAGCAGCCCCCTAGCGGGGGGTGGGCTGTTTTTT
NA	NA	TRBJ1-1	TRBV30	CAGIRGRANTEAFF	TGTGCCGGAATCCGCGGGAGGGCGAACACTGAAGCTTTCTTT
NA	NA	TRBJ1-4	TRBV18	CASSTGPAGDNEKLFF	TGTGCCAGCTCAACCGGCCCGGCAGGGGATAATGAAAAACTGTTTTTT
NA	NA	TRBJ1-5	TRBV30	CAWSSNSNQPQHF	TGTGCCTGGAGTTCTAATAGCAATCAGCCCCAGCATTTT
TRBD1	once	TRBJ2-2	TRBV14	CASSQDLEGAANTGELFF	TGTGCCAGCAGCCAAGATTTAGAGGGGGCAGCGAACACCGGGGAGCTGTTTTTT
NA	NA	TRBJ1-6	TRBV5-1	CASSLEGGRSRSPLHF	TGCGCCAGCAGCTTGGAGGGGGGGAGATCAAGATCACCCCTCCACTTT